A selection of T cell receptor beta chains follows, all from one sample in a study of T cell responses to AZD1222 COVID-19 vaccine. TCRdb's copy holds only in-frame clones and misses some; the assay was immunoSEQ multiplex PCR. This repertoire shows fewer than 95,000 clones, 75% to 90% found once; its top ten account for roughly 31%. The specimen was peripheral blood, collected on day 0 of AZD1222 vaccination. The origin of the receptors is an adult in good health. Both conserved end residues are part of each CDR3.

>TRBV6-1
CASSEALMGLVVDEQFF
>TRBV29-1
CSDEDTEAFF
>TRBV19
CASSIAGTGSTDTQYF
>TRBV9
CASSPQGTGSYEQYF
>TRBV19
CASSNQGAFYEQYF
>TRBV7-3
CASSSPDRGRVEQYF
>TRBV9
CASSVSGNYGYTF
>TRBV28
CASSGDRRGNQPQHF
>TRBV5-1
CASSLAAVAKNIQYF
>TRBV5-6
CASSVTSTTQYF
>TRBV28
CASLQGAIGGTNEKLFF
>TRBV18
CASSGWVGNTIYF
>TRBV28
CASSQGYEQYF
>TRBV6-5
CASSYSSQNSPLHF
>TRBV28
CASSLSQVNEQFF
>TRBV7-2
CASSLDLVAVSRGETQYF
>TRBV29-1
CSYPASGKADTQYF